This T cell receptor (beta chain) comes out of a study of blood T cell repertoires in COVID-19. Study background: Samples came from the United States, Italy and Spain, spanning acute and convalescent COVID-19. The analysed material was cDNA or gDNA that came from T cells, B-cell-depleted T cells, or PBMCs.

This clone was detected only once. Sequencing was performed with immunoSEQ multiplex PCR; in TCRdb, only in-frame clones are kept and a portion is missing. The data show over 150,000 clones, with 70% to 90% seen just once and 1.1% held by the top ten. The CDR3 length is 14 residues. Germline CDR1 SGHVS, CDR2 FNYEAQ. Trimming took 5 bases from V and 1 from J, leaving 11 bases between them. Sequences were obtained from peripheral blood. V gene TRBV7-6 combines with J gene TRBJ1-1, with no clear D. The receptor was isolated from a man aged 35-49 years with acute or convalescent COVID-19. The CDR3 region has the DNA TGTGCCAGCAGCCGCGAACGGGGGAACACTGAAGCTTTCTTT. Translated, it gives CASSRERGNTEAFF.